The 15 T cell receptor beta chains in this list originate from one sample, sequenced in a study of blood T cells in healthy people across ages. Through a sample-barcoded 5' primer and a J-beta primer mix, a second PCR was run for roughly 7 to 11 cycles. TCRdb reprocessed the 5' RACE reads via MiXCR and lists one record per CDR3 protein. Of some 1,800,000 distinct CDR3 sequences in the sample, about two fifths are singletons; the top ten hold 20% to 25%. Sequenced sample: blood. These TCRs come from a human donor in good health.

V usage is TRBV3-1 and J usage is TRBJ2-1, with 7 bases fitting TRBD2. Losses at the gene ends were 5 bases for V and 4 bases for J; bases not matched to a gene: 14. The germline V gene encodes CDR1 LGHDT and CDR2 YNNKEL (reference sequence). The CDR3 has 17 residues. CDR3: CASSLMARGTNYNEQFF. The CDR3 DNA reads TGTGCCAGCAGCTTGATGGCGCGGGGGACCAATTACAATGAGCAGTTCTTC.

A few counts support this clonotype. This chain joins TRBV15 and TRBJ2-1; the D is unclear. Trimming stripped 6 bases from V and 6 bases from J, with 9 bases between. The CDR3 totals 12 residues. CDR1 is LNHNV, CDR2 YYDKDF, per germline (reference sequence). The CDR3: CATRAAINEQFF. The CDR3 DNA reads TGTGCCACCAGGGCCGCTATCAATGAGCAGTTCTTC. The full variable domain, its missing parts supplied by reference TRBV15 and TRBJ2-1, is DAMVIQNPRYQVTQFGKPVTLSCSQTLNHNVMYWYQQKSSQAPKLLFHYYDKDFNNEADTPDNFQSRRPNTSFCFLDIRSPGLGDTAMYLCATRAAINEQFFGPGTRLTVL.

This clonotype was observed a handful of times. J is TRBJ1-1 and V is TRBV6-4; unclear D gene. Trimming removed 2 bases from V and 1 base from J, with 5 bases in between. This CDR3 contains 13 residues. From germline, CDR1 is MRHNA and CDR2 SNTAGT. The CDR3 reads CASSDRRNTEAFF. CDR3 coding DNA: TGTGCCAGCAGTGACCGGAGGAACACTGAAGCTTTCTTT.

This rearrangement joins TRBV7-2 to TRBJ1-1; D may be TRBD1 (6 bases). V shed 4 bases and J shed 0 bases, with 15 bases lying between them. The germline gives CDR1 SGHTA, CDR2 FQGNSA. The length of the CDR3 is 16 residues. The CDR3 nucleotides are TGTGCCAGCAGCTCCCGGGTACGGGACATGAACACTGAAGCTTTCTTT. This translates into CASSSRVRDMNTEAFF.

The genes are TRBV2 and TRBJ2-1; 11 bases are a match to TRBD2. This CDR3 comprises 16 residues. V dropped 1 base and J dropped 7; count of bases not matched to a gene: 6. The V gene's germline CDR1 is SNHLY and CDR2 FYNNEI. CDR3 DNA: TGTGCCAGCAGTGAAGGACTAGCGGGGATCTCGAATGAGCAGTTCTTC. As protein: CASSEGLAGISNEQFF.

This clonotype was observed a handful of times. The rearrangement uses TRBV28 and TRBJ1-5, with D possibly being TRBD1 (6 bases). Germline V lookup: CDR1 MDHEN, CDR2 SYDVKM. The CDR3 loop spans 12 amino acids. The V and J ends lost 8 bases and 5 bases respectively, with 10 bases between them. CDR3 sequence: CASLTGYQPQHF. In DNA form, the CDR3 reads TGTGCCAGCCTTACAGGGTATCAGCCCCAGCATTTT.

CDR3 amino acids: CASSVGTGGEYNEQFF. CDR3 bases: TGTGCCAGCAGCGTAGGTACCGGGGGGGAGTACAATGAGCAGTTCTTC. The gene calls are TRBV9 and TRBJ2-1; 8 bases fit TRBD2. The V segment lost 0 bases and the J segment 4 bases; nucleotides outside the gene matches: 6. CDR3 size: 16 residues. Germline values: CDR1 SGDLS, CDR2 YYNGEE. Full variable domain (missing parts from reference TRBV9 and TRBJ2-1): DSGVTQTPKHLITATGQRVTLRCSPRSGDLSVYWYQQSLDQGLQFLIQYYNGEERAKGNILERFSAQQFPDLHSELNLSSLELGDSALYFCASSVGTGGEYNEQFFGPGTRLTVL.

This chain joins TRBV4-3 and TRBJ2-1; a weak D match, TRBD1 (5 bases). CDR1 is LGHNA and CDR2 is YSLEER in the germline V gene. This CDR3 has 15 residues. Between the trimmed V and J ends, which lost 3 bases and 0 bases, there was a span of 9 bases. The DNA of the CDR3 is TGCGCCAGCAGCCAGTACAGGAGCTCCTACAATGAGCAGTTCTTC. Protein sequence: CASSQYRSSYNEQFF.

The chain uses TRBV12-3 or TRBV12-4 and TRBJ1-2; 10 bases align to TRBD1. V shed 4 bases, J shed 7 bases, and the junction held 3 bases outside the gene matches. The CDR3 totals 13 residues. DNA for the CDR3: TGTGCCAGCAGTTCATGGGACAGGGGTGGCTACACCTTC. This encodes CASSSWDRGGYTF.

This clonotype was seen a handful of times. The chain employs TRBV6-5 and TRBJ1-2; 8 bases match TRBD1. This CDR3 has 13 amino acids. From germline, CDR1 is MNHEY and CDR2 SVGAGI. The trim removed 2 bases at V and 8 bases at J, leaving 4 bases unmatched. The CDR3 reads CASSYTTGEGYTF. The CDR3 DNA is TGTGCCAGCAGTTACACGACAGGGGAGGGCTACACCTTC.

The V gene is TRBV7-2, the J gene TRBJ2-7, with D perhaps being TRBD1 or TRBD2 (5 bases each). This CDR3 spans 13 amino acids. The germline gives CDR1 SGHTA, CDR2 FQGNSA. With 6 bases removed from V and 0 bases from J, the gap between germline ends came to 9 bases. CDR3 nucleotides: TGTGCCAGCAGGGGACGGAGCTCCTACGAGCAGTACTTC. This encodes CASRGRSSYEQYF.

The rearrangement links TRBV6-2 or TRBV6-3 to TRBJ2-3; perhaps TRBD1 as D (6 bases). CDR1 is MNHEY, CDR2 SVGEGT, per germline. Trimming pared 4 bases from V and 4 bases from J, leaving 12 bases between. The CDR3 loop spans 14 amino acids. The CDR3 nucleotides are TGTGCCAGCAGTTTGGCCGGGACATCAGATACGCAGTATTTT. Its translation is CASSLAGTSDTQYF.

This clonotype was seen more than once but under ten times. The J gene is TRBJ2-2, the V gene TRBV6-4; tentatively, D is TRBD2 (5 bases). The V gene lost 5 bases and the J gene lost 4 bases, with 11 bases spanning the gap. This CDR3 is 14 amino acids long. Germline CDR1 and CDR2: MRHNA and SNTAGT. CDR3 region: CASSSLRGTGELFF. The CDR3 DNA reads TGTGCCAGCAGTTCCCTTCGGGGCACCGGGGAGCTGTTTTTT.

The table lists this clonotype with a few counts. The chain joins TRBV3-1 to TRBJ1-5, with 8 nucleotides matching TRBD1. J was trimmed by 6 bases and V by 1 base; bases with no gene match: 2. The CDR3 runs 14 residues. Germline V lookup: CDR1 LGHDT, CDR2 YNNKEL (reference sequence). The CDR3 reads CASSQGRGLQPQHF. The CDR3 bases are TGTGCCAGCAGCCAAGGCAGGGGGCTTCAGCCCCAGCATTTT.

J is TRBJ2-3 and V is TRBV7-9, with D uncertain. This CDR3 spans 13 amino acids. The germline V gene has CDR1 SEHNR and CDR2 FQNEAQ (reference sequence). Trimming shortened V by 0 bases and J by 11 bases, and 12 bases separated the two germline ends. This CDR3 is CASSLALRAEQYF. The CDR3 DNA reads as TGTGCCAGCAGCTTAGCATTACGGGCCGAGCAGTATTTT.